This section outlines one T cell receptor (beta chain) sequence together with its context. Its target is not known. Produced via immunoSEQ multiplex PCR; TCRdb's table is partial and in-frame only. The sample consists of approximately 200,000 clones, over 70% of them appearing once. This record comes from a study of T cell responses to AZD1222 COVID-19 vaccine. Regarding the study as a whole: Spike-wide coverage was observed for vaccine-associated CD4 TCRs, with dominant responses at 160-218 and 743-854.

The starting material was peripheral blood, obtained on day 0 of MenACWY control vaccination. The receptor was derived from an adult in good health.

CDR3 amino acids: CASTHNLGAGNSPLHF. The CDR3 nucleotides are TGTGCCAGCACCCATAACCTAGGGGCTGGGAATTCACCCCTCCACTTT. The V call is TRBV25-1, the J call TRBJ1-6, with D possibly being TRBD1 (5 bases). Between the trimmed V and J ends, which lost 7 bases and 7 bases, there was a span of 20 bases. The CDR3 runs 16 residues. Germline CDR1 MGHDK, CDR2 SYGVNS.